This T cell receptor (beta chain) was identified during a study of glioma-infiltrating T cells after dendritic cell vaccination. On the study more broadly: The vaccine used monocyte-derived dendritic cells pulsed overnight with autologous tumor lysate.

Time point: after dendritic cell vaccination, including at tumor progression/relapse. TCRdb keeps only in-frame clones here, not all; method: immunoSEQ multiplex PCR. The sample holds tens of thousands of clones; roughly four fifths are singletons and the top ten take about 6.8%. The CDR3 has 14 residues. Per germline, CDR1 SGHTA and CDR2 FQGNSA. Trimming cost V 4 bases and J 2 bases; bases outside gene matches: 4. This material consisted of blood, taken after dendritic cell vaccination. The chain couples TRBV7-2 to TRBJ2-7; 8 nucleotides agree with TRBD1. This receptor was obtained from a human donor with glioblastoma. This chain's CDR3 is CASSWGTGAYEQYF. CDR3 nucleotide sequence: TGTGCCAGCAGCTGGGGGACAGGAGCCTACGAGCAGTACTTC. Full variable domain (missing parts from reference TRBV7-2 and TRBJ2-7): GAGVSQSPSNKVTEKGKDVELRCDPISGHTALYWYRQSLGQGLEFLIYFQGNSAPDKSGLPSDRFSAERTGGSVSTLTIQRTQQEDSAVYLCASSWGTGAYEQYFGPGTRLTVT.